These 18 T cell receptor beta chains came from one sample sequenced in a study of response to subunit inactivated influenza vaccine. From the RT-PCR reads, TCRdb called clonotypes with MiXCR, one entry per CDR3 protein. The repertoire holds 600,000 to 850,000 distinct CDR3 sequences, around 15% seen once, with about 7.4% in the top ten. Sequences were derived from PBMCs from blood, sampled 14 days before vaccination. Receptor source: a man aged 50 to 59 who received an inactivated influenza vaccine.

V usage is TRBV6-2 or TRBV6-3 and J usage is TRBJ1-1; TRBD1 might be the D (5 bases). The V gene's germline CDR1 is MNHEY and CDR2 SVGEGT. The CDR3 covers 15 residues. Trimming left V 5 bases short and J 4 bases short, with 17 bases between. CDR3 in amino acids: CASSQRGAGVTEAFF. The CDR3 bases are TGTGCCAGCAGTCAACGAGGGGCGGGCGTCACTGAAGCTTTCTTT.

This clonotype was recorded a few times. The chain links TRBV5-1 to TRBJ2-4; 13 nucleotides line up with TRBD2. Per the germline V gene, CDR1 is SGHRS and CDR2 is YFSETQ. The CDR3 is 19 residues long. J lost 0 bases, V lost 3 bases, and 9 bases had no gene match. The CDR3 DNA is TGCGCCAGCAGCTCCCAGACTAGCGGGAGGTACCTAGCCAAAAACATTCAGTACTTC. This encodes CASSSQTSGRYLAKNIQYF.

This chain uses TRBV20-1 with TRBJ1-6; no clear D gene. CDR3 length equals 15 residues. V lost 0 bases, J lost 5 bases, and 11 bases lay in between. Germline V lookup: CDR1 DFQATT, CDR2 SNEGSKA (reference sequence). The CDR3 DNA is TGCAGTGCTAGAGATCGGGAGTTTAATAATTCACCCCTCCACTTT. Amino acid sequence: CSARDREFNNSPLHF.

In its sample, this clonotype was seen a few times. CDR3 bases: TGTGCCAGCAGCCAAGGGGGACTCATGGTGGAGCAGTACTTC. It specifies CASSQGGLMVEQYF. The chain is built from TRBV3-1 and TRBJ2-7; TRBD2 is a possible D gene (6 bases). CDR1 LGHDT and CDR2 YNNKEL come from the germline V gene (reference sequence). V lost 1 base, J lost 7 bases, and 14 bases lay in between. The length of the CDR3 is 14 residues.

The chain links TRBV7-2 to TRBJ1-3, with D unclear. There are 15 residues in the CDR3. Germline CDR1 is SGHTA and CDR2 is FQGNSA. V was clipped by 3 bases and J by 0 bases, with 9 bases between them. This CDR3 reads CASSFGQNSGNTIYF. The CDR3 nucleotides are TGTGCCAGCAGCTTCGGCCAGAACTCTGGAAACACCATATATTTT.

V and J are TRBV9 and TRBJ2-5; D is perhaps TRBD2 (6 bases). The length of the CDR3 is 14 residues. V lost 3 bases, J lost 5 bases, and 14 bases lay in between. From germline, CDR1 is SGDLS and CDR2 YYNGEE. CDR3 sequence (DNA): TGTGCCAGCAGCGGAGTGGGGGGAAGGGAGACCCAGTACTTC. It yields the protein CASSGVGGRETQYF.

This chain uses TRBV19 with TRBJ1-5, with a tentative D call TRBD1 (5 bases). Trimming took off 8 bases at V and 1 base at J, with 15 bases between the two ends. This CDR3 has 15 amino acids. Germline CDR1 LNHDA, CDR2 SQIVND (reference sequence). The CDR3 DNA reads as TGTGCCAGTGATATACATGGGGGGAGCAATCAGCCCCAGCATTTT. It codes for CASDIHGGSNQPQHF.

This clonotype has a count of ten or more. The chain joins TRBV12-3 or TRBV12-4 to TRBJ2-5, with D unresolved. The length of the CDR3 is 12 residues. V lost 6 bases to trimming and J lost 1 base, with 6 bases between them. The CDR3: CASSQTQETQYF. The CDR3, as DNA: TGTGCCAGCAGCCAGACCCAAGAGACCCAGTACTTC.

This clonotype has more than one count but fewer than ten. J is TRBJ2-5 and V is TRBV3-1; no definite D call. Germline lookup yields CDR1 LGHDT and CDR2 YNNKEL (reference sequence). The CDR3 sequence is 17 residues long. The germline V and J ends were trimmed by 0 bases and 1 base, with 15 bases remaining between them. The CDR3 DNA sequence: TGTGCCAGCAGCCAAGAACTGTGGGCAGGCCCCCAAGAGACCCAGTACTTC. Its protein product is CASSQELWAGPQETQYF.

This clonotype turned up a few times. The chain recombines TRBV7-2 with TRBJ2-1, with D unresolved. Trimming took off 5 bases at V and 13 bases at J, with 42 bases between the two ends. The CDR3 extends over 21 amino acids. In germline, CDR1 is SGHTA, CDR2 FQGNSA. In DNA, the CDR3 is TGTGCCAGCAGCGCTTTCTCTATTCACCCAACAATGAGTAGGCTATTCGGCCCCCAGTTCTTC. It yields the protein CASSAFSIHPTMSRLFGPQFF.

This clonotype occurred a few times. V gene TRBV20-1 combines with J gene TRBJ1-2; TRBD1 is a possible D gene (6 bases). Germline CDR1 and CDR2: DFQATT and SNEGSKA (reference sequence). The CDR3 covers 11 residues. The CDR3, as DNA: TGCTCTAGGGGGGGGTTCTCTGGCTACACCTTC. Its translation: CSRGGFSGYTF.

The CDR3, as DNA: TGTGCCAGCAAAAGCAGGACAGGGGCTACCCTCTCTGGAAACACCATATATTTT. As protein: CASKSRTGATLSGNTIYF. The chain carries TRBV11-2 and TRBJ1-3, with 9 bases lining up with TRBD1. After removal of 7 bases from V and 0 bases from J, the junction contained 13 bases not matched to a gene. The V gene's germline CDR1 is SGHAT and CDR2 FQNNGV. The CDR3 is 18 residues long.

This clonotype turned up a few times. Written as DNA, the CDR3 is TGTGCCAGCAGGGGACAGGTTTCATATGGCTACACCTTC. Amino acid sequence: CASRGQVSYGYTF. The chain uses TRBV7-2 and TRBJ1-2; TRBD1 aligns across 8 bases. Germline V gives CDR1 SGHTA, CDR2 FQGNSA. The CDR3 covers 13 residues. V gave up 6 bases and J gave up 5 bases; unmatched junction bases: 5.

The chain uses TRBV12-3 or TRBV12-4 and TRBJ2-3; 8 bases are a match to TRBD2. The V segment lost 5 bases and the J segment 0 bases; nucleotides outside the gene matches: 10. The CDR3 sequence is 17 residues long. CDR3 sequence (DNA): TGTGCCAGCAGTAAGCTAGCGGGCGGGGTTAGCACAGATACGCAGTATTTT. This translates into CASSKLAGGVSTDTQYF.

This clonotype has more than one count but fewer than ten. The chain uses TRBV5-6 and TRBJ1-5, with D uncertain. CDR1 and CDR2 (germline): SGHDT, YYEEEE. The CDR3 extends over 12 amino acids. Between the trimmed V and J ends, which lost 2 bases and 5 bases, there was a span of 5 bases. Written as DNA, the CDR3 is TGTGCCAGCAGCTTCGTCGATCAGCCCCAGCATTTT. Amino acid sequence: CASSFVDQPQHF. The variable domain in full, with the rest retrieved from reference TRBV5-6 and TRBJ1-5, is DAGVTQSPTHLIKTRGQQVTLRCSPKSGHDTVSWYQQALGQGPQFIFQYYEEEERQRGNFPDRFSGHQFPNYSSELNVNALLLGDSALYLCASSFVDQPQHFGDGTRLSIL.

This clonotype was found a few times. The chain is built from TRBV9 and TRBJ2-7, with a tentative D call TRBD1 (6 bases). This CDR3 is 16 amino acids long. Trimming stripped 4 bases from V and 5 bases from J, with 22 bases between. In germline, CDR1 is SGDLS, CDR2 YYNGEE. The CDR3 spells CASSPTDRKIRNEQYF. The CDR3 nucleotides read TGTGCCAGCAGCCCGACCGACAGGAAGATAAGGAACGAGCAGTACTTC.

This clonotype was seen only a few times. The chain uses TRBV18 and TRBJ1-1, with D unresolved. From germline, CDR1 is KGHSH and CDR2 LQKENI. The CDR3 is made up of 14 amino acids. Trimming shortened V by 2 bases and J by 2 bases, and 9 bases separated the two germline ends. CDR3 sequence: CASSPDPSNTEAFF. In DNA form, the CDR3 reads TGTGCCAGCTCACCAGATCCCAGTAACACTGAAGCTTTCTTT.

This clonotype came up a few times. CDR3 residues: CASSLPPGLRTGELFF. The CDR3 nucleotides are TGCGCCAGCAGCTTACCCCCAGGGTTACGTACCGGGGAGCTGTTTTTT. The J gene is TRBJ2-2, the V gene TRBV5-1; tentatively, D is TRBD1 (5 bases). Trimming left V 2 bases short and J 5 bases short, with 16 bases between. Germline assignment: CDR1 SGHRS and CDR2 YFSETQ. The CDR3 extends over 16 amino acids.